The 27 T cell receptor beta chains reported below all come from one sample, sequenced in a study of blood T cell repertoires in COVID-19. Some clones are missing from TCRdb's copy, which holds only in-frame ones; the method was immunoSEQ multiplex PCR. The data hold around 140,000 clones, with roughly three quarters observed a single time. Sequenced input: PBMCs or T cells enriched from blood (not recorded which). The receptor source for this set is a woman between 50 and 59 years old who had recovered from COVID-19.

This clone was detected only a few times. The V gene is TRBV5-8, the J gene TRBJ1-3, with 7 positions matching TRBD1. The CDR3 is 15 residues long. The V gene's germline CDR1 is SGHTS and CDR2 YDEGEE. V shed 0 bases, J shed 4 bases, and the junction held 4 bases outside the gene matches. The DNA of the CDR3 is TGTGCCAGCAGCTTGGACGGGGACAGAGGAAACACCATATATTTT. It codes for CASSLDGDRGNTIYF.

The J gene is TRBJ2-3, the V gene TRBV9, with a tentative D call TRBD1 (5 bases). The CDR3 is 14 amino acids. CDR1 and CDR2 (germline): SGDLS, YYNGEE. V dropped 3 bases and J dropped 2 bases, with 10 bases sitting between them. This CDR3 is CASSARQNTDTQYF. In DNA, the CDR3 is TGTGCCAGCAGCGCCCGACAGAACACAGATACGCAGTATTTT.

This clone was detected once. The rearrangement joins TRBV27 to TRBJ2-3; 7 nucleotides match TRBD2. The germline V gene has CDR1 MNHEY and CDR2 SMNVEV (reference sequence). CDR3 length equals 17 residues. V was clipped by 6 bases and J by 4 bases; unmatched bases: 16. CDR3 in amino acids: CASSSMPGGFSADTQYF. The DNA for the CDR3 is TGTGCCAGCAGCTCTATGCCGGGGGGTTTTAGCGCAGATACGCAGTATTTT.

CDR3 in DNA: TGTGCCAGCAGCTTGGCGGCAGGGAATCAGCCCCAGCATTTT. It specifies CASSLAAGNQPQHF. The J gene is TRBJ1-5, the V gene TRBV5-5; D may be TRBD1 (5 bases). Germline V gives CDR1 SGHKS, CDR2 YYEKEE (reference sequence). The CDR3 runs to 14 residues. V gave up 0 bases and J gave up 4 bases, with 8 bases separating them.

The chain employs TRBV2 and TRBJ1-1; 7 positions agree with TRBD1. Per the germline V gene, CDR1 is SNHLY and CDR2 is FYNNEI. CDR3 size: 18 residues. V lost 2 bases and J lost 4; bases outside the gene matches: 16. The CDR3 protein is CASSEPPGGGVVGTEAFF. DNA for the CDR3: TGTGCCAGCAGTGAACCTCCCGGAGGGGGCGTAGTGGGCACTGAAGCTTTCTTT.

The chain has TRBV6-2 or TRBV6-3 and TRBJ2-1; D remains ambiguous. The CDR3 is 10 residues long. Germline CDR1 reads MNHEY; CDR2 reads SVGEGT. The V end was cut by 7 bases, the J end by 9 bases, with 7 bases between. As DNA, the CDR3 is TGTGCCAGCACTTATCGTGAGCAGTTCTTC. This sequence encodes CASTYREQFF.

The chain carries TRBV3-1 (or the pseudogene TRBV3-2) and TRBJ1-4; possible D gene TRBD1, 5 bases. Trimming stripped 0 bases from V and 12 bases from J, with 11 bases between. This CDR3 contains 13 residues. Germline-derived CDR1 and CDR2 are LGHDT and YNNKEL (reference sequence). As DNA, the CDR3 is TGTGCCAGCAGCCAAGATGGGGCCCCCGAACTGTTTTTT. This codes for CASSQDGAPELFF.

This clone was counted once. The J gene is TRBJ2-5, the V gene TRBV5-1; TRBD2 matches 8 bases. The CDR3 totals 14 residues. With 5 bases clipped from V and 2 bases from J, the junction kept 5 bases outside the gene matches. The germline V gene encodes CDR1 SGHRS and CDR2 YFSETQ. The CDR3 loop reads CASRSGGRQETQYF. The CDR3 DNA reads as TGCGCCAGCAGAAGCGGGGGCCGACAAGAGACCCAGTACTTC.

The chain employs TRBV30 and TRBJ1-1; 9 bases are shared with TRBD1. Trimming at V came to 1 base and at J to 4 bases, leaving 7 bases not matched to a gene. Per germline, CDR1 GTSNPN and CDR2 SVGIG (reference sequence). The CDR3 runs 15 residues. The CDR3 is CAWSAETGGVTEAFF. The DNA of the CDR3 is TGTGCCTGGAGTGCCGAGACAGGGGGAGTCACTGAAGCTTTCTTT. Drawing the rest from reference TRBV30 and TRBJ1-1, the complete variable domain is SQTIHQWPATLVQPVGSPLSLECTVEGTSNPNLYWYRQAAGRGLQLLFYSVGIGQISSEVPQNLSASRPQDRQFILSSKKLLLSDSGFYLCAWSAETGGVTEAFFGQGTRLTVV.

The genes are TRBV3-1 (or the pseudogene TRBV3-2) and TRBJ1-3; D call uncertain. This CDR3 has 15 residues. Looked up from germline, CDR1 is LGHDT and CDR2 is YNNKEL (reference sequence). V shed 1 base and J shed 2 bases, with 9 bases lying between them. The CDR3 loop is CASSQGVVPGNTIYF. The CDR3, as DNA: TGTGCCAGCAGCCAAGGAGTGGTCCCTGGAAACACCATATATTTT.

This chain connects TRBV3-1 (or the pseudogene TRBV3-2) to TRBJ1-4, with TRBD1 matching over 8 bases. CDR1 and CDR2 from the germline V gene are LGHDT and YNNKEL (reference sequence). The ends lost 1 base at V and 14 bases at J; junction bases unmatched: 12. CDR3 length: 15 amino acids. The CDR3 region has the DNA TGTGCCAGCAGCCAAGGGGGTTTCAGGGGGCAAAGTCTGTTTTTT. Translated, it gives CASSQGGFRGQSLFF.

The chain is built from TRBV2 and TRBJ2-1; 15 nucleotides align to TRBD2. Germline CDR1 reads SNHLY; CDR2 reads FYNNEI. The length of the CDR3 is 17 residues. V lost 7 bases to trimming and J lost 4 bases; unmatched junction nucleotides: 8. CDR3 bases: TGTGCCAGCAAGGCGAGGACTAGCGGGGGGGCATACAATGAGCAGTTCTTC. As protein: CASKARTSGGAYNEQFF.

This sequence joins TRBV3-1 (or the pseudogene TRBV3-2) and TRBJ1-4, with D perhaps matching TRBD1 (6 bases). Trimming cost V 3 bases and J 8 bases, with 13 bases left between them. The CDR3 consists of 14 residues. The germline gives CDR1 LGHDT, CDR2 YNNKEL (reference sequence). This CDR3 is CASSQGQGNEKLFF. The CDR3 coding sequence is TGTGCCAGCAGCCAGGGGCAGGGGAACGAAAAACTGTTTTTT.

CDR3 sequence (DNA): TGTGCCAGCAGCCCTGGGACAGGGGAGAAACCCCTCCACTTT. It yields the protein CASSPGTGEKPLHF. This chain links TRBV28 with TRBJ1-6, with 10 bases identical to TRBD1. The CDR3 covers 14 residues. Per the germline V gene, CDR1 is MDHEN and CDR2 is SYDVKM. Unmatched junction bases numbered 8, after V lost 6 bases and J lost 12 bases.

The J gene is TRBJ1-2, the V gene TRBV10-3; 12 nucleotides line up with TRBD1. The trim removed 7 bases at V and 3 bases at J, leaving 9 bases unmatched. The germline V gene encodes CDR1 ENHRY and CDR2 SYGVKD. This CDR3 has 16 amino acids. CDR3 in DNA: TGTGCCATCACGGCTTCCGGGACAGGGGGCGACTATGGCTACACCTTC. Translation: CAITASGTGGDYGYTF.

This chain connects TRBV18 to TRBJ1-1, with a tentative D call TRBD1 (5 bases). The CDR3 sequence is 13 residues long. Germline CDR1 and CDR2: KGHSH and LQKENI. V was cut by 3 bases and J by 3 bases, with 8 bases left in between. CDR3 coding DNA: TGTGCCAGCTCACCTACAGGTTACACTGAAGCTTTCTTT. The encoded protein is CASSPTGYTEAFF.

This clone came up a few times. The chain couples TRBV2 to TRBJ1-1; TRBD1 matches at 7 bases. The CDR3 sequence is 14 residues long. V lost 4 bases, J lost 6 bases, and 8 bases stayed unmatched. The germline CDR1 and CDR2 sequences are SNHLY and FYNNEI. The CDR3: CASSARQGVPEAFF. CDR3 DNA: TGTGCCAGCAGTGCGAGGCAGGGGGTACCTGAAGCTTTCTTT.

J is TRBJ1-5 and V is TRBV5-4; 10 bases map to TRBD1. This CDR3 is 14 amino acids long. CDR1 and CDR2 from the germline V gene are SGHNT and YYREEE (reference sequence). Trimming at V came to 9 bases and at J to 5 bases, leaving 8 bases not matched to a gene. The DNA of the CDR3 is TGTGCCACCTCAGGGACAGGGGTGGATCAGCCCCAGCATTTT. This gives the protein CATSGTGVDQPQHF.

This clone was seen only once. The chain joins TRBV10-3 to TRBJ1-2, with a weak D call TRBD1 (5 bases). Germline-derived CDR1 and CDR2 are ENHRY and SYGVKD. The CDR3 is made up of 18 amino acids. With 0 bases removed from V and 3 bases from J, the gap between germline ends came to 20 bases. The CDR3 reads CAISESTERRDLYYGYTF. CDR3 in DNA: TGTGCCATCAGTGAGTCAACCGAACGCAGGGACTTGTACTATGGCTACACCTTC.

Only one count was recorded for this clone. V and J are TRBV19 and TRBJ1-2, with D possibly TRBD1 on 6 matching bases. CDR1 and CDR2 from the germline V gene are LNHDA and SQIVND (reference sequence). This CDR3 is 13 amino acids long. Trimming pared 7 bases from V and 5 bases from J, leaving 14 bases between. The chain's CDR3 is CASMTRGRYGYTF. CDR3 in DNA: TGTGCCAGTATGACCAGGGGTCGGTATGGCTACACCTTC. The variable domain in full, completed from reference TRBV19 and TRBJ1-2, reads DGGITQSPKYLFRKEGQNVTLSCEQNLNHDAMYWYRQDPGQGLRLIYYSQIVNDFQKGDIAEGYSVSREKKESFPLTVTSAQKNPTAFYLCASMTRGRYGYTFGSGTRLTVV.

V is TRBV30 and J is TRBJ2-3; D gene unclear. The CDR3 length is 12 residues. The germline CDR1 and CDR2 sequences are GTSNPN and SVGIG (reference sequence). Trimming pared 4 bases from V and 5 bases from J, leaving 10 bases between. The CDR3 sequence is CAWNAGIDTQYF. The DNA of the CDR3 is TGTGCCTGGAACGCAGGCATAGATACGCAGTATTTT.

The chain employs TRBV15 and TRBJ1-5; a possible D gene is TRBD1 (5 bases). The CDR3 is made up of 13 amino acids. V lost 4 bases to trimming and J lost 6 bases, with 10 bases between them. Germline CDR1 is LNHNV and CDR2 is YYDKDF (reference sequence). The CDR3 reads CATSIGTFQPQHF. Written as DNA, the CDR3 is TGTGCCACCAGCATTGGGACTTTTCAGCCCCAGCATTTT.

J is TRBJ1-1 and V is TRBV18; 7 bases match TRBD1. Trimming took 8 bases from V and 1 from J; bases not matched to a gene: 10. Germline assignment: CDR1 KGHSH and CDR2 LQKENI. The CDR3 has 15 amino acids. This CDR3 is CASRRQGEGNTEAFF. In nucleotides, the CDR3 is TGTGCCAGCCGTCGGCAGGGGGAAGGGAACACTGAAGCTTTCTTT.

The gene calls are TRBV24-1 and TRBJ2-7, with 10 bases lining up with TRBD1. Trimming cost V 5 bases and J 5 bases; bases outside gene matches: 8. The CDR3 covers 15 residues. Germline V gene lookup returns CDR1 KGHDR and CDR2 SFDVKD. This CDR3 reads CATSARTGGRHEQYF. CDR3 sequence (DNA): TGTGCCACCAGTGCGCGGACAGGGGGGAGGCACGAGCAGTACTTC.

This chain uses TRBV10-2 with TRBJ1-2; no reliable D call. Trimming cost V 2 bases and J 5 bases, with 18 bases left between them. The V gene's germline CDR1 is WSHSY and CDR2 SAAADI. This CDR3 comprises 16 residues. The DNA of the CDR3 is TGCGCCAGCAGTGAGCCTCCCCGACAAGAATATTATGGCTACACCTTC. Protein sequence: CASSEPPRQEYYGYTF.

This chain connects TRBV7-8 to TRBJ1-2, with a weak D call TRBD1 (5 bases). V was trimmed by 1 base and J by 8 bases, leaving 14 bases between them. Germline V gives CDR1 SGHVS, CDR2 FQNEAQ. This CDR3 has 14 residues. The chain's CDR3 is CASSLGGDGIGYTF. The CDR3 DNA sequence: TGTGCCAGCAGCTTAGGGGGGGACGGTATAGGCTACACCTTC.

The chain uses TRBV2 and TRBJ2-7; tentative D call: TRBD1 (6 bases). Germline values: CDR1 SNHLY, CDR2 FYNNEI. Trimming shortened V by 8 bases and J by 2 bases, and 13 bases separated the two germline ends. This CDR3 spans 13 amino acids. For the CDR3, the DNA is TGTGCCAGCCAACAGGGTAGTACCTACGAGCAGTACTTC. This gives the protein CASQQGSTYEQYF.